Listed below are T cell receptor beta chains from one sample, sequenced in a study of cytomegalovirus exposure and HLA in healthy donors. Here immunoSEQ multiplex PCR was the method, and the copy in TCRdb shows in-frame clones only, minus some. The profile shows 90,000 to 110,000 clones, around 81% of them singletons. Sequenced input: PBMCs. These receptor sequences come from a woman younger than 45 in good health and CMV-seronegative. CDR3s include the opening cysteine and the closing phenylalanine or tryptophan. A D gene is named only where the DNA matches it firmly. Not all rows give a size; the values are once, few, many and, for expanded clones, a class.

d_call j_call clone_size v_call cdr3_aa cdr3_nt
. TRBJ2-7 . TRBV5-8 CASSSPLAPSSYEQYF TGTGCCAGCAGCTCCCCCTTGGCGCCTAGCTCCTACGAGCAGTACTTC
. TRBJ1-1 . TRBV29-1 CSVEQGMNTEAFF TGCAGCGTTGAGCAGGGCATGAACACTGAAGCTTTCTTT
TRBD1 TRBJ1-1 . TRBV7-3 CASSSGQARGEAFF TGTGCCAGCAGCTCGGGACAGGCCCGAGGGGAAGCTTTCTTT
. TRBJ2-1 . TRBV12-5 CASGVYAYDEQFF TGTGCTAGTGGTGTCTACGCCTATGATGAGCAGTTCTTC
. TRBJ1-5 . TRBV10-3 CAISEGTGDQPQHF TGTGCCATCAGTGAGGGGACGGGAGATCAGCCCCAGCATTTT
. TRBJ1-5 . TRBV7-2 CASSPPPHSYQPQHF TGTGCCAGCAGCCCCCCTCCGCACAGTTATCAGCCCCAGCATTTT
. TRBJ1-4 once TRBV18 CASHGVRNEKLFF TGTGCCAGCCATGGCGTGCGGAATGAAAAACTGTTTTTT
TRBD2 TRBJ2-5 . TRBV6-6 CASTRSGGYQETQYF TGTGCCAGCACCCGTAGCGGGGGGTACCAAGAGACCCAGTACTTC
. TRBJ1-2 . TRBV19 CASTRRLSFRDSRRYGYTF TGTGCCAGCACTCGCCGCTTATCATTCCGGGACTCTAGGAGGTATGGCTACACCTTC
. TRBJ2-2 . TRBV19 CASSLWHNTGELFF TGTGCCAGTAGTTTGTGGCATAACACCGGGGAGCTGTTTTTT
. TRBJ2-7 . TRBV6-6 CASSWLSGGPYEQYF TGTGCCAGCAGTTGGTTATCGGGGGGCCCCTACGAGCAGTACTTC
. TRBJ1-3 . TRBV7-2 CASSPGVSGNTIYF TGTGCCAGCAGCCCAGGTGTCTCTGGAAACACCATATATTTT
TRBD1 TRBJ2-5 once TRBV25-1 CASSGAGTGEGETQYF TGTGCCAGCAGTGGGGCTGGGACAGGGGAGGGAGAGACCCAGTACTTC
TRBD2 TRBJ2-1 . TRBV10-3 CAISRFDSGSRNEQFF TGTGCCATCAGCCGATTTGATAGCGGGAGTAGGAATGAGCAGTTCTTC
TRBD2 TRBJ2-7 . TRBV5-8 CASSLREGGEQYF TGTGCCAGCAGCCTGCGGGAGGGGGGCGAGCAGTACTTC
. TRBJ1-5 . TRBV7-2 CASALDGTTNQPQHF TGTGCCAGCGCCCTGGACGGGACTACAAATCAGCCCCAGCATTTT
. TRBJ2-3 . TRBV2 CASRGGLSTDTQYF TGTGCCAGCAGGGGAGGACTCAGCACAGATACGCAGTATTTT
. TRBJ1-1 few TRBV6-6 CASRRGENTEAFF TGTGCCAGCAGACGCGGAGAAAACACTGAAGCTTTCTTT
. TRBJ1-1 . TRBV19 CASSIVAPNTEAFF TGTGCCAGTAGTATAGTAGCACCTAACACTGAAGCTTTCTTT
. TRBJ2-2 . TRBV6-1 CATTPGFISGELFF TGTGCCACCACCCCGGGGTTTATTTCCGGGGAGCTGTTTTTT
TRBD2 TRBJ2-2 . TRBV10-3 CAISESSGRGTGELFF TGTGCCATCAGTGAGTCCAGCGGGAGGGGTACCGGGGAGCTGTTTTTT
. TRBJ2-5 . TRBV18 CASSRQETQYF TGTGCCAGCTCCCGTCAAGAGACCCAGTACTTC
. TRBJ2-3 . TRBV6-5 CASSYSRADTQYF TGTGCCAGCAGTTACTCGCGCGCAGATACGCAGTATTTT
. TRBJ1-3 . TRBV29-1 CSGTEFSGNTIYF TGCAGCGGGACAGAGTTCTCTGGAAACACCATATATTTT
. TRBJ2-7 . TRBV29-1 CSALDSYYEQYF TGCAGCGCACTTGACAGCTACTACGAGCAGTACTTC
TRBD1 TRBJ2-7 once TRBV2 CASVAGGDRGSYEQYF TGTGCCAGCGTCGCCGGCGGGGACAGGGGATCCTACGAGCAGTACTTC
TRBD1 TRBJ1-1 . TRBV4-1 CASGYRGGNTEAFF TGCGCCAGCGGTTACAGGGGGGGAAACACTGAAGCTTTCTTT
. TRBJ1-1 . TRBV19 CASTEGPQMNTEAFF TGTGCCAGTACCGAGGGTCCACAGATGAACACTGAAGCTTTCTTT
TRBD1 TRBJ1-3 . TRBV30 CAWEQGVPSGNTIYF TGTGCCTGGGAACAGGGGGTCCCTTCTGGAAACACCATATATTTT
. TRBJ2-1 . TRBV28 CASRLTKVASYNEQFF TGTGCCAGCAGGCTTACAAAAGTAGCCTCGTACAATGAGCAGTTCTTC
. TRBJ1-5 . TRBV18 CASSQGDGDQPQHF TGTGCCAGCTCACAGGGGGACGGTGATCAGCCCCAGCATTTT
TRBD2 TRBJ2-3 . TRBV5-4 CASSLAGASTDTQYF TGTGCCAGCAGCTTAGCGGGAGCGAGCACAGATACGCAGTATTTT
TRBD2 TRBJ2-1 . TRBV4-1 CASSQASGPGVVEQFF TGCGCCAGCAGCCAAGCTAGCGGGCCGGGCGTCGTGGAGCAGTTCTTC
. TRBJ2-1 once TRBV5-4 CASSLGGGLENEQFF TGTGCCAGCAGCTTGGGGGGAGGTTTGGAAAATGAGCAGTTCTTC
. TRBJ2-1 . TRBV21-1 CASSKVREGYNEQFF TGTGCCAGCAGCAAAGTGCGGGAGGGCTACAATGAGCAGTTCTTC
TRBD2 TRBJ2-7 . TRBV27 CASSLALAGENYEQYF TGTGCCAGCAGTTTAGCTCTAGCGGGAGAAAACTACGAGCAGTACTTC
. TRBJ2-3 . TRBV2 CASSQPVGALNTDTQYF TGTGCCAGCAGCCAACCTGTGGGAGCGTTAAACACAGATACGCAGTATTTT
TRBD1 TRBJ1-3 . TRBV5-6 CASSSGTGGSGNTIYF TGTGCCAGCAGCTCGGGGACAGGGGGCTCTGGAAACACCATATATTTT
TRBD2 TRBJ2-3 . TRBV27 CATGLVADTQYF TGTGCCACTGGACTAGTGGCAGATACGCAGTATTTT
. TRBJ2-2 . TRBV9 CASSVGAHTGELFF TGTGCCAGCAGCGTAGGGGCCCACACCGGGGAGCTGTTTTTT
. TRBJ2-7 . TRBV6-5 CASSETTGNWEQYF TGTGCCAGCAGTGAGACTACAGGGAACTGGGAGCAGTACTTC
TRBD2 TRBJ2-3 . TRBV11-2 CASGAGSGATDTQYF TGTGCCAGCGGAGCCGGTAGCGGGGCCACAGATACGCAGTATTTT
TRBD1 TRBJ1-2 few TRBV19 CASSIFRDRTYGYTF TGTGCCAGTAGTATTTTCCGGGACAGAACATATGGCTACACCTTC
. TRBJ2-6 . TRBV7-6 CASSLASPEGGANVLTF TGTGCCAGCAGCTTAGCTTCACCGGAGGGGGGGGCCAACGTCCTGACTTTC
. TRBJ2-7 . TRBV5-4 CASSVQHGGEQYF TGTGCCAGCAGCGTACAACACGGCGGCGAGCAGTACTTC
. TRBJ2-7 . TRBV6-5 CASSGDYEQYF TGTGCCAGCAGTGGAGACTACGAGCAGTACTTC
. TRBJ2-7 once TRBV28 CASSTTRTKQGPLYEQYF TGTGCCAGCAGTACAACACGAACTAAACAGGGACCGCTTTACGAGCAGTACTTC
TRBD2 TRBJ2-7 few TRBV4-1 CASSQDFTSGTYEQYF TGCGCCAGCAGCCAAGATTTCACTAGCGGGACCTACGAGCAGTACTTC
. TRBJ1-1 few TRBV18 CASSPSGTDEAFF TGTGCCAGCTCACCGAGCGGTACCGATGAAGCTTTCTTT
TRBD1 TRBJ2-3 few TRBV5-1 CASRRTGGTDTQYF TGCGCCAGCAGACGGACAGGGGGCACAGATACGCAGTATTTT
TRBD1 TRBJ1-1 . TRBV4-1 CASSQTGTGGSEAFF TGCGCCAGCAGCCAAACCGGGACAGGGGGCAGTGAAGCTTTCTTT